This TCR beta chain is drawn from a study of blood T cell repertoires in COVID-19. Turning to the study itself: The United States, Italy and Spain provided the acute and convalescent COVID-19 samples.

The method was immunoSEQ multiplex PCR; TCRdb's version includes in-frame clones alone and lacks a portion of them. Among approximately 100,000 clones listed, about 90% were seen once. This clone turned up a few times. The germline V gene has CDR1 SEHNR and CDR2 FQNEAQ (reference sequence). The CDR3 totals 13 residues. V was cut by 5 bases and J by 3 bases, with 9 bases left in between. V usage is TRBV7-9 and J usage is TRBJ2-3; TRBD1 is a possible D gene (5 bases). Sequenced: peripheral blood. The receptor's source is an older woman with acute or convalescent COVID-19. The CDR3 region is CASSPTGTDTQYF. The DNA of the CDR3 is TGTGCCAGCAGCCCCACAGGAACAGATACGCAGTATTTT.